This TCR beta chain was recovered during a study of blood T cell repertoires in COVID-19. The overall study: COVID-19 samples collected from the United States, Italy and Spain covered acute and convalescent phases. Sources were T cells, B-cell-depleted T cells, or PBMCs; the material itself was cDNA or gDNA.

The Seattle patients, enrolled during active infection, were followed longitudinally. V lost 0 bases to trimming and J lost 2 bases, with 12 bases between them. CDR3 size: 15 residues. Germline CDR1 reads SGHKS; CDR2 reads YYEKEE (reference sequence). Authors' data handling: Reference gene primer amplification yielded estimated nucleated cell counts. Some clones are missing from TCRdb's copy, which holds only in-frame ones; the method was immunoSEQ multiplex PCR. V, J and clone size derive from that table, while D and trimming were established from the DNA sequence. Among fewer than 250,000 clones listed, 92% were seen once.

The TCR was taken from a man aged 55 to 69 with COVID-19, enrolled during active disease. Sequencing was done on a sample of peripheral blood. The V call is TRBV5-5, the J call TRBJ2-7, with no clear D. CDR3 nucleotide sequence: TGTGCCAGCAGCTTGGCCGTTAGTCTACCCTACGAGCAGTACTTC. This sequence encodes CASSLAVSLPYEQYF. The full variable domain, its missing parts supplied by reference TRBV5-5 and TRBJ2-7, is DAGVTQSPTHLIKTRGQQVTLRCSPISGHKSVSWYQQVLGQGPQFIFQYYEKEERGRGNFPDRFSARQFPNYSSELNVNALLLGDSALYLCASSLAVSLPYEQYFGPGTRLTVT.